These 2 T cell receptor beta chains were sequenced from one sample in a study of T-cell memory formation after mild COVID-19. TCRdb reprocessed the 5' RACE reads with MiXCR, giving one entry per CDR3 protein. The sample records roughly 250,000 distinct CDR3 sequences, around 17% being singletons. Sample: PBMCs or a T cell subset sorted from them (not recorded which). All receptors come from a man younger than 35 who had mild COVID-19 (a few samples of this study predate the infection). Cell type and time point are not known.

The chain has TRBV5-4 and TRBJ1-6; TRBD1 matches at 9 bases. Germline loops: CDR1 SGHNT, CDR2 YYREEE (reference sequence). The CDR3 consists of 19 residues. The V segment lost 4 bases and the J segment 5 bases; nucleotides outside the gene matches: 16. The CDR3 spells CASSRPGTGIGEDNSPLHF. DNA of the CDR3: TGTGCCAGCAGCCGTCCCGGGACAGGGATAGGTGAAGATAATTCACCCCTCCACTTT.

This clonotype has a count of ten or more. The V and J genes are TRBV12-3 or TRBV12-4 and TRBJ1-5; no clear D. The CDR3 consists of 13 residues. V lost 4 bases and J 7 bases, leaving 11 bases between the germline ends. CDR3 loop: CASSWELGQPQHF. The DNA of the CDR3 is TGTGCCAGCAGTTGGGAGTTGGGCCAGCCCCAGCATTTT.